The T cell receptor beta chain under discussion was sequenced for a study of cytomegalovirus exposure and HLA in healthy donors. Note on this clone: Its specificity is not known.

With 60 Vbeta and 13 Jbeta primers, the PCR was carried out. Produced via immunoSEQ multiplex PCR; TCRdb's table is partial and in-frame only. In the table there are about 190,000 clones, around 87% of which are singletons. Study-wide results and limits: Later analysis reportedly placed an Asian-associated ancestry cluster below the roughly 690-donor mean in N-insertions.

CDR3 length equals 13 residues. Per germline, CDR1 MDHEN and CDR2 SYDVKM. V was pared by 6 bases and J by 7 bases, with 13 bases between. The source is a man aged 25-45 years in good health and CMV-seronegative. Source material: PBMCs. The gene calls are TRBV28 and TRBJ1-5, with D possibly TRBD1 on 5 matching bases. This CDR3 is CASRRRGGQPQHF. The CDR3 nucleotides are TGTGCCAGCAGACGTCGTGGGGGGCAGCCCCAGCATTTT.